This T cell receptor beta chain was retrieved from a study of cytomegalovirus exposure and HLA in healthy donors. Primers for the PCR totalled 60 Vbeta and 13 Jbeta. The protocol was immunoSEQ multiplex PCR, while the TCRdb copy is restricted to in-frame clones and leaves out a portion. This sample's table reports some 34,000 clones. Trimming left V 1 base short and J 9 bases short, with 12 bases between. CDR1 and CDR2 (germline): SEHNR, FQNEAQ (reference sequence). This CDR3 has 14 amino acids. Study-wide results and caveats: In an earlier analysis, about 87% or about 30%: the productive usage of most TCR beta V segments.

Concerning this clone: Its antigen is unknown.

The J gene is TRBJ1-4, the V gene TRBV7-9; D gene uncertain. The source material was PBMCs. The source is a man aged 40-49 years in good health and CMV-seronegative. Here the CDR3 reads CASSLEAGPQKLFF. In DNA, the CDR3 is TGTGCCAGCAGCTTAGAGGCAGGCCCCCAAAAACTGTTTTTT.